This is a list of T cell receptor beta chains from one sample in a study of blood T cell repertoires in COVID-19. Using immunoSEQ multiplex PCR, the repertoire was profiled, and TCRdb retains in-frame clones only, with some absent. There are about 87,000 clones in the sample; around 86% occur only once, and less than 2.5% lies in the top ten. The specimen was peripheral blood. Source of these receptors: a woman in her 70s with acute or convalescent COVID-19. Each CDR3 is given without its conserved first and last residue. A D gene is named only where the DNA matches it firmly. Rows may omit the clone size; those that give it use once, few, many or a size class.

V	J	size	D	CDR3
TRBV10-2	TRBJ2-5	.	TRBD2	ASRPGGAPQTQY
TRBV9	TRBJ2-2	.	.	ASSARDLVTGELF
TRBV10-3	TRBJ1-1	once	TRBD1	AISDGTGGEGTEAF
TRBV7-9	TRBJ1-6	.	TRBD1	ATLGQDNSPLH
TRBV30	TRBJ2-1	.	TRBD1	AWKERGLYNEQF
TRBV10-3	TRBJ2-7	.	TRBD1	AISSGTGPYEQY
TRBV5-1	TRBJ1-4	.	TRBD1	ASSSLISGQENEKLF
TRBV2	TRBJ2-1	.	TRBD1	ASSENRGDEQF
TRBV11-2	TRBJ2-2	.	TRBD1	ASSWDRANTGELF
TRBV24-1	TRBJ2-3	.	.	ATSDFETPLFGTDTQY
TRBV9	TRBJ1-1	.	.	ASSVGPVNTEAF
TRBV5-1	TRBJ1-1	.	TRBD1	ASSFTQGAGRAF
TRBV29-1	TRBJ1-1	.	TRBD1	SVVSGGTEAF
TRBV28	TRBJ2-7	.	TRBD1	ASSHDRASYEQY
TRBV4-1	TRBJ2-3	.	.	ASSQRGATITDTQY
TRBV25-1	TRBJ1-1	once	TRBD1	ASHTNRGTTEAF
TRBV5-4	TRBJ2-1	.	.	ASSLSRTRDNEQF
TRBV7-3	TRBJ2-1	.	TRBD1	ASSSTRGPHNEQF
TRBV30	TRBJ2-6	.	.	AGGGGYAGANVLT
TRBV3-1/TRBV3-2	TRBJ1-2	.	TRBD1	ASSLAGTGGVYGYT
TRBV20-1	TRBJ1-1	.	.	SVPDSAKAF
TRBV29-1	TRBJ2-2	.	.	SGGQHTGELF
TRBV7-2	TRBJ1-1	.	TRBD1	ASSLQGAGSEAF
TRBV5-1	TRBJ1-2	.	.	ASSPLQGSGYT
TRBV3-1/TRBV3-2	TRBJ2-1	.	TRBD2	ASSQDFGSGEEQF
TRBV7-2	TRBJ2-7	.	TRBD2	ASSLDRGGYEQY
TRBV11-3	TRBJ2-1	.	.	ASSFLNEQF
TRBV24-1	TRBJ1-1	.	TRBD1	ATEPRQGTEAF
TRBV18	TRBJ2-2	.	TRBD1	ASSPQQGSTGELF
TRBV5-1	TRBJ2-7	.	.	ASSLNFGLYEQY
TRBV28	TRBJ1-4	.	TRBD1	ASSPGGSLGEKLF
TRBV12-3/TRBV12-4	TRBJ2-7	many	.	ASRPTRFDEQY
TRBV6-6	TRBJ1-4	.	TRBD1	ASSSLDRGEGKLF
TRBV5-1	TRBJ2-5	.	.	ASSLVQVAQETQY
TRBV29-1	TRBJ2-2	.	TRBD1	SVTGQDDTGELF
TRBV12-3/TRBV12-4	TRBJ1-5	.	.	ASSLDRDQPQH
TRBV5-1	TRBJ1-1	.	TRBD1	ASSSTGENTEAF
TRBV5-1	TRBJ1-5	.	.	ASSLGASGNQPQH
TRBV19	TRBJ2-7	.	.	ASSIEGHNEQY
TRBV7-8	TRBJ2-7	.	TRBD1	ASSLVPGQATSYEQY
TRBV7-2	TRBJ1-1	.	.	ASSLGSRDTEAF
TRBV6-5	TRBJ2-7	.	.	ASSYRSSYEQY
TRBV6-1	TRBJ1-5	.	.	ASSETPRTDNQPQH
TRBV29-1	TRBJ2-1	.	.	SVEDLEGTSYNEQF
TRBV11-2	TRBJ2-5	.	.	ASSLARGQETQY
TRBV28	TRBJ1-2	.	.	ASNTINYGYT
TRBV5-1	TRBJ2-3	.	TRBD1	ASSFGDRVTDTQY
TRBV7-6	TRBJ2-7	once	TRBD2	ASSLGLAGTGLPYEQY
TRBV2	TRBJ1-6	once	.	ASYPTPASPLH